Listed below are T cell receptor beta chains from one sample, sequenced in a study of T cell responses to AZD1222 COVID-19 vaccine. Assay used: immunoSEQ multiplex PCR; TCRdb lists only in-frame clones, some missing. Altogether 65,000 to 70,000 clones are present, roughly 85% being singletons, with the ten largest covering approximately 25%. The material sequenced was peripheral blood, taken 28 days after the second AZD1222 dose. The source is an adult who received the AZD1222 COVID-19 vaccine. Both conserved end residues are part of each CDR3. Fields, in order: clone size, D gene, V gene, J gene, CDR3 DNA, CDR3 protein. D genes are given only for firm matches. Rows may omit the clone size; those that give it use once, few, many or a size class.

.	.	TRBV30	TRBJ1-5	TGTGCCTGGAGTGCCCAGTATCAGCCCCAGCATTTT	CAWSAQYQPQHF
.	.	TRBV5-1	TRBJ2-3	TGCGCCAGCAGCCCGAATCCTATGGTAGATACGCAGTATTTT	CASSPNPMVDTQYF
.	.	TRBV4-1	TRBJ1-1	TGCGCCAGCAGCCAAGTTTTTGAGACTGAAGCTTTCTTT	CASSQVFETEAFF
.	.	TRBV4-2	TRBJ1-1	TGTGCCAGCAGCCATTTCGGACCCGGGGGGGGCACTGAAGCTTTCTTT	CASSHFGPGGGTEAFF
.	TRBD1	TRBV5-4	TRBJ1-2	TGTGCCAGCAGCTTGGCCGGGACAGGGCATGGCTACACCTTC	CASSLAGTGHGYTF
.	TRBD1	TRBV2	TRBJ1-5	TGTGCCAGCAGTGACCACAGGGGGGACCAGCCCCAGCATTTT	CASSDHRGDQPQHF
.	TRBD2	TRBV5-1	TRBJ2-3	TGCGCCAGCAGCTCTCAAGGACTAGTCTCAGATACGCAGTATTTT	CASSSQGLVSDTQYF
.	.	TRBV5-4	TRBJ2-3	TGTGCCACGAGCGGCGGCGGCACAGATACGCAGTATTTT	CATSGGGTDTQYF
.	.	TRBV19	TRBJ2-2	TGTGCCAGTAGTATCAGCTCCGGGAAACTGTTTTTT	CASSISSGKLFF
.	TRBD1	TRBV19	TRBJ2-1	TGTGCCAGTAGAAAGGACAGGGGTTACTACAATGAGCAGTTCTTC	CASRKDRGYYNEQFF
.	.	TRBV7-9	TRBJ2-7	TGTGCCAGCAGCTTAGAGGGCTGGGGCGAGCAGTACTTC	CASSLEGWGEQYF
.	TRBD1	TRBV27	TRBJ1-2	TGTGCCAGCAGTTTTTTGGGACAGGGGGTCTATGGCTACACCTTC	CASSFLGQGVYGYTF
.	.	TRBV5-4	TRBJ2-7	TGTGCCAGCAGCCACCCGGCCGGGACGACCTACGAGCAGTACTTC	CASSHPAGTTYEQYF
.	TRBD2	TRBV7-9	TRBJ2-1	TGTGCCAGCAGCCGGGGACTAGCGGGATTAAGCTCCTACAATGAGCAGTTCTTC	CASSRGLAGLSSYNEQFF
.	.	TRBV3-1/TRBV3-2	TRBJ1-4	TGTGCCAGCAGCCAAGGGGGTGGAGGCGAAAAACTGTTTTTT	CASSQGGGGEKLFF
.	TRBD1	TRBV27	TRBJ1-1	TGTGCCAGCAGTGTCAGGGGGACAGACTCTGAAGCTTTCTTT	CASSVRGTDSEAFF
.	.	TRBV21-1	TRBJ2-3	TGTGCCAGCACTTCCAGGGGAGGGTCTAGCACAGATACGCAGTATTTT	CASTSRGGSSTDTQYF
few	.	TRBV6-5	TRBJ1-6	TGTGCCAGCAGACCCGGGGCAGCGAATTCACCCCTCCACTTT	CASRPGAANSPLHF
once	TRBD2	TRBV6-4	TRBJ2-3	TGTGCCAGCAGTGCAGCTAGCGGTAGCACAGATACGCAGTATTTT	CASSAASGSTDTQYF
few	TRBD1	TRBV11-2	TRBJ1-5	TGTGCCAGCAGCCTTGACAGGGTAGGTCAGCCCCAGCATTTT	CASSLDRVGQPQHF
.	TRBD1	TRBV5-1	TRBJ2-7	TGCGCCAGCAGCTTCCGCTCAGGGGGATACGAGCAGTACTTC	CASSFRSGGYEQYF
.	TRBD2	TRBV11-2	TRBJ2-3	TGTGCCAGCAGCTTATTACTAGCGGGACCCACAGATACGCAGTATTTT	CASSLLLAGPTDTQYF